A selection of T cell receptor beta chains follows, all from one sample in a study of technical replicates of blood from a few donors. Measured with immunoSEQ multiplex PCR; TCRdb has only the in-frame clones, and not every one. The profile shows roughly 85,000 clones, around 94% of them singletons. Input material: T cells isolated from PBMCs. The source of these receptors is a human donor in good health. Each CDR3 is given with its conserved first and last residue. Clone size is not always given. Where it is, it says once, few, many or a class for expanded clones.

V	J	size	CDR3
TRBV6-5	TRBJ2-7	-	CASGSSYEQYF
TRBV2	TRBJ1-1	-	CASSALGTLNTEAFF
TRBV6-6	TRBJ1-2	-	CASSMDRLGDGYTF
TRBV14	TRBJ1-1	-	CASSQAAGTEAFF
TRBV4-1	TRBJ2-3	once	CASSQPRLAGDLDTQYF
TRBV4-1	TRBJ2-7	-	CASSQRVLFDISYEQYF
TRBV5-1	TRBJ2-7	-	CASSSGLAGGGEQYF
TRBV11-2	TRBJ1-1	-	CASSPMTENTEAFF
TRBV5-1	TRBJ2-5	-	CASSRTSGGTWETQYF
TRBV2	TRBJ2-3	-	CANAAGGTDTQYF
TRBV7-9	TRBJ2-7	-	CASSYTGVEQYF
TRBV11-2	TRBJ1-2	-	CASSLEGYGYTF
TRBV11-1	TRBJ1-1	once	CASSLASKTEAFF
TRBV25-1	TRBJ2-5	-	CASSEWLAGTETQYF
TRBV14	TRBJ2-7	-	CASSHGQGAGYEQYF
TRBV28	TRBJ2-7	-	CASSNFSGSSYEQYF
TRBV9	TRBJ1-4	-	CASSVDRGRNEKLFF
TRBV5-6	TRBJ2-2	-	CASSLPGTSFSTGELFF
TRBV5-1	TRBJ1-4	-	CASSTGAVNEKLFF
TRBV7-8	TRBJ1-1	-	CASSLGKRTGVTEAFF
TRBV6-5	TRBJ2-1	-	CASGLAGGEQFF
TRBV6-6	TRBJ1-6	-	CASSSGFASPLHF
TRBV19	TRBJ2-7	-	CASSIDHQGDYEQYF
TRBV9	TRBJ2-1	-	CASSVMTSDEQFF
TRBV5-1	TRBJ2-5	-	CASSLAGTGPRETQYF
TRBV28	TRBJ2-7	once	CASSSPSGGQDEQYF
TRBV7-9	TRBJ1-6	few	CASSLGGTGGSNSPLHF
TRBV28	TRBJ2-2	-	CASSPLAGPNTGELFF
TRBV6-1	TRBJ2-3	-	CASSEQGPTDTQYF
TRBV7-2	TRBJ2-7	-	CASSLSLAGVEEGQYF
TRBV5-4	TRBJ1-2	-	CASSLSGVGYGYTF
TRBV12-5	TRBJ1-5	-	CASGPGNSNQPQHF
TRBV5-5	TRBJ1-4	-	CASSFDQTGGGEKLFF
TRBV4-2	TRBJ2-7	-	CASSQAGLAHEQYF
TRBV27	TRBJ1-5	-	CASSTTVGLDNQPQHF